The rows below give T cell receptor beta chains drawn from one sample of a study of blood T cell repertoires in COVID-19. Sequencing used immunoSEQ multiplex PCR; TCRdb keeps in-frame clones, though not all of them. The sample has 70,000 or so clones, approximately 79% seen once. The sequenced sample was peripheral blood. Source of these receptors: a human donor in a cohort sampled during active COVID-19. CDR3s include the opening cysteine and the closing phenylalanine or tryptophan. The order of the fields is CDR3 protein, CDR3 DNA, V gene, D gene, clone size, J gene. D genes are given only for firm matches. Size tells how often a clone was seen (once, few, many) or the class of an expanded clone, and some rows leave it out.

CASRLAAQETQYF	TGCGCCAGCCGACTAGCGGCCCAAGAGACCCAGTACTTC	TRBV5-1	TRBD2	once	TRBJ2-5
CSVDLVAATGTQYF	TGCAGCGTTGATTTGGTAGCGGCTACGGGGACCCAGTACTTC	TRBV29-1	NA	NA	TRBJ2-5
CASRRQGGTEAFF	TGTGCCAGCAGGAGGCAGGGCGGCACTGAAGCTTTCTTT	TRBV28	NA	NA	TRBJ1-1
CASSTLYEQYF	TGTGCCAGCAGTACTTTATACGAGCAGTACTTC	TRBV28	NA	NA	TRBJ2-7
CASSLGDRVGRYSNQPQHF	TGTGCCAGCAGCTTGGGGGACAGGGTCGGGCGATATAGCAATCAGCCCCAGCATTTT	TRBV7-2	TRBD1	once	TRBJ1-5
CASSHPSGGGETQYF	TGTGCCAGCAGCCACCCTTCGGGGGGAGGAGAGACCCAGTACTTC	TRBV5-4	TRBD2	once	TRBJ2-5
CASSPGGGQKDTQYF	TGTGCCAGCAGCCCCGGAGGAGGGCAGAAGGATACGCAGTATTTT	TRBV6-5	NA	once	TRBJ2-3
CASSSWDRVNTEAFF	TGTGCCAGCAGTTCCTGGGACAGGGTGAACACTGAAGCTTTCTTT	TRBV28	TRBD1	NA	TRBJ1-1
CASSQDWQFSYEQYF	TGTGCCAGCAGCCAAGATTGGCAGTTCTCCTACGAGCAGTACTTC	TRBV3-1/TRBV3-2	NA	NA	TRBJ2-7
CASSQLATGQETQYF	TGCGCCAGCAGCCAACTAGCGACCGGCCAAGAGACCCAGTACTTC	TRBV5-1	TRBD2	NA	TRBJ2-5
CASSLDRMNTEAFF	TGTGCCAGCAGCCTGGACAGGATGAACACTGAAGCTTTCTTT	TRBV5-4	TRBD1	NA	TRBJ1-1
CASTPSDRLAEAFF	TGTGCCAGCACCCCCTCGGACAGGCTGGCTGAAGCTTTCTTT	TRBV5-4	TRBD1	NA	TRBJ1-1
CASSPRTGRSYNEQFF	TGTGCCAGCAGCCCAAGGACAGGGCGATCCTACAATGAGCAGTTCTTC	TRBV7-9	TRBD1	NA	TRBJ2-1
CASGQGAASGANVLTF	TGTGCCAGCGGACAGGGGGCTGCCTCTGGGGCCAACGTCCTGACTTTC	TRBV21-1	NA	NA	TRBJ2-6
CAWSGATRAFF	TGTGCCTGGAGTGGGGCCACGCGTGCTTTCTTT	TRBV30	NA	NA	TRBJ1-1
CASSRPGNSNEKLFF	TGTGCCAGCAGCCGCCCAGGGAATTCTAATGAAAAACTGTTTTTT	TRBV28	NA	once	TRBJ1-4
CATMVEGANEQFF	TGTGCCACCATGGTGGAGGGAGCGAATGAGCAGTTCTTC	TRBV24-1	NA	NA	TRBJ2-1
CASSPRTGEVDTQYF	TGTGCCAGCAGCCCTAGGACCGGGGAGGTAGATACGCAGTATTTT	TRBV7-6	NA	NA	TRBJ2-3
CASSFIRLGLAGASTDTQYF	TGTGCCAGCAGCTTCATCAGACTGGGACTAGCGGGAGCTAGCACAGATACGCAGTATTTT	TRBV7-8	TRBD2	many	TRBJ2-3
CSVNTGTGGYEQYF	TGCAGCGTCAACACGGGGACAGGGGGGTACGAGCAGTACTTC	TRBV29-1	TRBD1	NA	TRBJ2-7
CASSLSGGNTIYF	TGCGCCAGCAGCTTGAGCGGAGGAAACACCATATATTTT	TRBV5-1	NA	NA	TRBJ1-3
CASSPAGASYEQYF	TGTGCCAGCAGTCCGGCGGGGGCCTCCTACGAGCAGTACTTC	TRBV6-5	NA	NA	TRBJ2-7
CASSDQGPTEAFF	TGTGCCAGCAGCGACCAGGGTCCCACTGAAGCTTTCTTT	TRBV7-9	NA	few	TRBJ1-1
CASSTYRGGIGARQAGTGELFF	TGTGCCAGCTCAACCTACCGGGGGGGGATCGGGGCGCGGCAAGCGGGCACCGGGGAGCTGTTTTTT	TRBV27	TRBD2	once	TRBJ2-2
CASSLASNTGELFF	TGTGCCAGCAGCTTAGCGAGTAACACCGGGGAGCTGTTTTTT	TRBV7-6	NA	NA	TRBJ2-2
CAARTTGTGTEAFF	TGTGCCGCTCGAACCACAGGGACAGGCACTGAAGCTTTCTTT	TRBV2	TRBD1	few	TRBJ1-1
CASSSRTGAYEQYF	TGTGCCAGCAGTTCGAGGACAGGGGCCTACGAGCAGTACTTC	TRBV6-5	TRBD1	NA	TRBJ2-7
CASSPPRRDNEQFF	TGTGCCAGCAGCCCCCCACGTAGAGACAATGAGCAGTTCTTC	TRBV21-1	NA	NA	TRBJ2-1
CASSQAGFSETQYF	TGTGCCAGCAGCCAAGCCGGTTTTTCGGAGACCCAGTACTTC	TRBV3-1/TRBV3-2	NA	NA	TRBJ2-5
CASSLQGVSYEQYF	TGTGCCAGCAGCTTGCAGGGGGTATCCTACGAGCAGTACTTC	TRBV5-5	TRBD1	NA	TRBJ2-7
CASSKLLAGQETQYF	TGTGCCAGCAGCAAATTACTAGCGGGCCAAGAGACCCAGTACTTC	TRBV7-9	TRBD2	medium-sized	TRBJ2-5
CASSPETGAGGYTF	TGCGCCAGCAGCCCCGAGACAGGGGCCGGGGGCTACACCTTC	TRBV5-1	TRBD1	NA	TRBJ1-2
CAWSGRIFEQFF	TGTGCCTGGAGTGGTCGTATTTTTGAGCAGTTCTTC	TRBV30	NA	few	TRBJ2-1
CASSHNMDTLNTGELFF	TGTGCCAGCAGCCACAACATGGACACCTTGAACACCGGGGAGCTGTTTTTT	TRBV14	NA	NA	TRBJ2-2
CASSAGLGPGELFF	TGCGCCAGCAGCGCGGGCCTTGGTCCCGGGGAGCTGTTTTTT	TRBV5-1	NA	NA	TRBJ2-2
CAWSVLSGQGAYGYTF	TGTGCCTGGAGTGTACTAAGTGGACAGGGGGCTTATGGCTACACCTTC	TRBV30	TRBD1	NA	TRBJ1-2
CASTITGEDGYTF	TGTGCCAGCACTATTACAGGGGAGGACGGCTACACCTTC	TRBV6-5	TRBD1	NA	TRBJ1-2
CASSPRTSGGSINQETQYF	TGTGCCAGCTCACCCAGGACTAGCGGGGGATCCATTAACCAAGAGACCCAGTACTTC	TRBV18	TRBD2	NA	TRBJ2-5
CASSLTGGTEAFF	TGTGCCAGCAGTTTAACAGGGGGCACTGAAGCTTTCTTT	TRBV27	TRBD1	NA	TRBJ1-1
CASSYGTVLFEDTQYF	TGTGCCAGCAGCTATGGGACAGTTTTATTTGAAGATACGCAGTATTTT	TRBV5-6	TRBD1	NA	TRBJ2-3
CASSDPGPGSYEQYF	TGTGCCAGCAGTGACCCCGGCCCGGGGAGCTACGAGCAGTACTTC	TRBV6-1	NA	NA	TRBJ2-7
CASSQSGTGLTGELFF	TGCGCCAGCAGTCAATCGGGGACAGGGCTCACCGGGGAGCTGTTTTTT	TRBV23-1	TRBD1	few	TRBJ2-2
CASSPRWGQISNQPQHF	TGTGCCAGCAGTCCCCGCTGGGGGCAGATAAGCAATCAGCCCCAGCATTTT	TRBV28	NA	NA	TRBJ1-5
CASSLGAGFIVEQFF	TGTGCCAGCAGCTTAGGGGCGGGATTTATCGTTGAGCAGTTCTTC	TRBV7-2	NA	NA	TRBJ2-1
CSVLSGSYNEQFF	TGCAGCGTACTTAGCGGATCCTACAATGAGCAGTTCTTC	TRBV29-1	NA	NA	TRBJ2-1
CASTFQGASYNEQFF	TGTGCCAGTACCTTCCAGGGGGCCTCCTACAATGAGCAGTTCTTC	TRBV19	TRBD1	NA	TRBJ2-1